This TCR beta chain was documented in a study of Ad26.COV2.S vaccination and SARS-CoV-2 variants. Study-level background: Once or twice, 56 days apart, Ad26.COV2.S was delivered intramuscularly.

CDR1 is SGHTA and CDR2 is FQGNSA in the germline V gene. The CDR3 has 15 residues. V dropped 5 bases and J dropped 4 bases, with 15 bases sitting between them. Treatment defined: some 19 received Ad26.COV2.S at low or high dose, single or two shots; about 5 received placebo; per-sample allocation not given. Sample collection was performed on day 63 after the first vaccine or placebo injection. Repertoires were generated with immunoSEQ multiplex PCR, while TCRdb's copy carries only in-frame clones and drops some. This table holds more than 300,000 clones, approximately 86% found once. General observations from the study: Relative to placebo recipients, vaccine recipients exhibited elevated spike-specific TCR breadth. Researchers reported similar non-spike TCR breadth in vaccine and placebo recipients. Total T cell responses were possibly underestimated by TCR breadth and depth analyses.

For this clone: Its cognate antigen is unknown.

The specimen was peripheral blood, collected in a trial of Ad26.COV2.S vaccine versus placebo. The chain uses TRBV7-2 and TRBJ2-1; D may correspond to TRBD1 or TRBD2 (6 bases each). The receptor's source is a person between 18 and 59 years old who received the Ad26.COV2.S COVID-19 vaccine or a placebo. In DNA, the CDR3 is TGTGCCAGCAGCCAGAGAGGGGGGAGATACAATGAGCAGTTCTTC. Encoded protein: CASSQRGGRYNEQFF.